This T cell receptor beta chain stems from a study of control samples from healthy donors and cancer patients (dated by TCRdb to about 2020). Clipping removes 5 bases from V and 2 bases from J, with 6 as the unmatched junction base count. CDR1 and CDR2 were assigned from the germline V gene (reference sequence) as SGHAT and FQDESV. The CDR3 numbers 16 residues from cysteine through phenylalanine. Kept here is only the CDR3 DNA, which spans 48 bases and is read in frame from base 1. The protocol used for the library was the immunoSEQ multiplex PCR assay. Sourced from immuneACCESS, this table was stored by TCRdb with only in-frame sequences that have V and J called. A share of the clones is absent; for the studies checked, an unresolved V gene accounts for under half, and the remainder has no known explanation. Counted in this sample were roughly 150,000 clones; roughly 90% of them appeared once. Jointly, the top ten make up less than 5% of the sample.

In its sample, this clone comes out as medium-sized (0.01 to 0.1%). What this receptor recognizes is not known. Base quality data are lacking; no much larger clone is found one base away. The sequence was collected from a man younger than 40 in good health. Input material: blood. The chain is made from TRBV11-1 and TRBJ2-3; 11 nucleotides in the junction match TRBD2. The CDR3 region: CASSPTSGRDTDTQYF. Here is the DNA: TGTGCCAGCAGCCCCACTAGCGGGAGAGACACAGATACGCAGTATTTT. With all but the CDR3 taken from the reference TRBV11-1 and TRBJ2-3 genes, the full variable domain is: EAEVAQSPRYKITEKSQAVAFWCDPISGHATLYWYRQILGQGPELLVQFQDESVVDDSQLPKDRFSAERLKGVDSTLKIQPAELGDSAMYLCASSPTSGRDTDTQYFGPGTRLTVL.